A single sample gave rise to the 19 T cell receptor beta chains below, sequenced in a study of shared clonotypes between healthy human individuals. TCRdb's table, derived via immunoSEQ multiplex PCR, lists solely in-frame clones and lacks some. The profile shows 600,000 to 750,000 clones, roughly 87% of them singletons. Sequenced: memory CD8+ T cells from PBMCs. Subset reported: CD45RO+ cells pooled with CCR7-negative TemRA cells. The receptors derive from a man younger than 35 in good health. Some clones in this sample may be carry-over from other donors' samples.

This rearrangement joins TRBV7-3 to TRBJ2-2, with D perhaps matching TRBD2 (6 bases). V was shortened by 2 bases and J by 3 bases, with 13 bases between the two germline ends. Germline assignment: CDR1 SGHTA and CDR2 FQGTGA. The CDR3 is 16 amino acids. CDR3 coding DNA: TGTGCCAGCAGCTTAGTCGGGAGAGGCGACACCGGGGAGCTGTTTTTT. Translating it yields CASSLVGRGDTGELFF.

The J gene is TRBJ2-1, the V gene TRBV7-9; 8 positions agree with TRBD2. J lost 8 bases, V lost 8 bases, and 17 bases had no gene match. The CDR3 is made up of 16 amino acids. Germline CDR1 is SEHNR and CDR2 is FQNEAQ (reference sequence). CDR3 in amino acids: CASGQSFKGLVDEQFF. DNA for the CDR3: TGTGCCAGCGGCCAAAGTTTTAAGGGACTAGTCGATGAGCAGTTCTTC.

The chain is built from TRBV9 and TRBJ2-1; TRBD1 or TRBD2 may be the D gene (5 bases each). The CDR3 contains 18 residues. The V end was cut by 1 base, the J end by 5 bases, with 22 bases between. Germline CDR1 and CDR2: SGDLS and YYNGEE. The chain's CDR3 is CASSVNPRERTFNNEQFF. The CDR3 DNA reads TGTGCCAGCAGCGTAAACCCCAGGGAGCGGACCTTCAACAATGAGCAGTTCTTC. The full variable domain, completed using reference TRBV9 and TRBJ2-1, is DSGVTQTPKHLITATGQRVTLRCSPRSGDLSVYWYQQSLDQGLQFLIQYYNGEERAKGNILERFSAQQFPDLHSELNLSSLELGDSALYFCASSVNPRERTFNNEQFFGPGTRLTVL.

This clone occurred once. The V and J genes are TRBV19 and TRBJ1-2; 8 bases agree with TRBD1. CDR3 length: 13 amino acids. The ends lost 8 bases at V and 4 bases at J; junction bases unmatched: 6. Germline CDR1 LNHDA, CDR2 SQIVND (reference sequence). CDR3 residues: CASAGQVRYGYTF. The CDR3 nucleotides are TGTGCCAGTGCGGGACAGGTCCGCTATGGCTACACCTTC.

Note on this clone: At the DNA level, this CDR3 is encoded by other sequences in the same sample as well. The chain combines TRBV4-1 with TRBJ1-1, with TRBD1 as a possible D gene (5 bases). V lost 1 base and J lost 2, with 8 bases in between. This CDR3 contains 14 residues. The germline CDR1 and CDR2 sequences are MGHRA and YSYEKL. In DNA form, the CDR3 reads TGCGCCAGCAGCCAAGTAGGGGCCAACACTGAAGCTTTCTTT. It translates to CASSQVGANTEAFF.

The chain recombines TRBV15 with TRBJ2-1; 12 bases match TRBD2. Germline values: CDR1 LNHNV, CDR2 YYDKDF (reference sequence). The CDR3 contains 13 residues. V trimming: 8 bases; J trimming: 5 bases; junction bases outside the gene matches: 1. CDR3 amino acids: CATRLAGDNEQFF. Here the CDR3 DNA reads TGTGCCACCCGACTAGCGGGGGACAATGAGCAGTTCTTC.

The chain employs TRBV2 and TRBJ1-2; D is unclear. Germline CDR1 reads SNHLY; CDR2 reads FYNNEI. Trimming removed 4 bases at V and 8 bases at J, with 8 bases between. The CDR3 has 11 residues. The CDR3, as DNA: TGTGCCAGCAGTGGGGATAGAGGCTACACCTTC. Protein product: CASSGDRGYTF. Full variable domain (rest looked up from reference TRBV2 and TRBJ1-2): EPEVTQTPSHQVTQMGQEVILRCVPISNHLYFYWYRQILGQKVEFLVSFYNNEISEKSEIFDDQFSVERPDGSNFTLKIRSTKLEDSAMYFCASSGDRGYTFGSGTRLTVV.

The chain recombines TRBV15 with TRBJ1-1; D ambiguous. The germline V gene has CDR1 LNHNV and CDR2 YYDKDF (reference sequence). The V gene lost 1 base and the J gene lost 1 base, with 7 bases spanning the gap. The CDR3 sequence is 14 residues long. CDR3 DNA: TGTGCCACCAGCAGAGGAGTGGGGAACACTGAAGCTTTCTTT. Amino acids: CATSRGVGNTEAFF.

The J gene is TRBJ2-7, the V gene TRBV23-1; D possibly corresponds to TRBD1 (5 bases). TRBV23-1 is placed among ORFs of uncertain function. V lost 3 bases and J 1 base, leaving 10 bases between the germline ends. The CDR3 sequence is 14 residues long. The CDR3 coding sequence is TGCGCCAGCAGTCACAGGGATTGGTCCTACGAGCAGTACTTC. It yields the protein CASSHRDWSYEQYF.

This sequence joins TRBV11-2 and TRBJ2-7; 7 positions agree with TRBD2. V shed 3 bases and J 4 bases; nucleotides not matched to a gene: 9. CDR1 is SGHAT, CDR2 FQNNGV, per germline. The CDR3 runs 15 residues. The CDR3 region is CASSLTRAGVYEQYF. The CDR3 region has the DNA TGTGCCAGCAGCTTGACCAGGGCGGGAGTTTACGAGCAGTACTTC.

This chain uses TRBV10-3 with TRBJ1-5; 8 nucleotides match TRBD1. This CDR3 contains 14 residues. Trimming cost V 7 bases and J 4 bases; bases outside gene matches: 6. Germline values: CDR1 ENHRY, CDR2 SYGVKD. The CDR3 here is CAIKGTGENQPQHF. The CDR3 DNA reads TGTGCCATCAAAGGGACAGGAGAGAATCAGCCCCAGCATTTT.

The chain joins TRBV5-1 to TRBJ2-7; D might be TRBD1 (6 bases). Germline V CDR1 and CDR2: SGHRS, YFSETQ. The CDR3 runs 14 residues. V lost 7 bases, J lost 4 bases, and 18 bases lay in between. The CDR3 DNA follows: TGCGCCAGCGGAAAGGGGGTGGGCAGGTACGAGCAGTACTTC. The encoded protein is CASGKGVGRYEQYF.

This chain uses TRBV4-1 with TRBJ2-4; maybe TRBD1 (5 bases). The CDR3 is 13 residues long. Germline V gene data show CDR1 as MGHRA and CDR2 as YSYEKL. With 3 bases removed from V and 6 bases from J, the gap between germline ends came to 9 bases. CDR3 nucleotides: TGCGCCAGCAGCCAGGTAGGGGCAAACATTCAGTACTTC. This translates into CASSQVGANIQYF.

This chain connects TRBV4-1 to TRBJ1-4; D is unresolved. This CDR3 is 12 amino acids long. Per the germline V gene, CDR1 is MGHRA and CDR2 is YSYEKL. V was shortened by 5 bases and J by 7 bases, with 8 bases between the two germline ends. This CDR3 reads CASSGLGEKLFF. DNA of the CDR3: TGCGCCAGCAGCGGGCTTGGTGAAAAACTGTTTTTT.

This clone was counted a single time. V and J are TRBV2 and TRBJ2-6; possibly TRBD2 for D (6 bases). This CDR3 is 18 amino acids long. Germline lookup yields CDR1 SNHLY and CDR2 FYNNEI. V gave up 6 bases and J gave up 0 bases, with 18 bases separating them. CDR3 protein: CASRDSGTPFSGANVLTF. The CDR3 nucleotides are TGTGCCAGCAGGGATTCCGGGACTCCTTTCTCTGGGGCCAACGTCCTGACTTTC.

This clone came up once. This chain connects TRBV7-9 to TRBJ2-7; no definite D call. The CDR3 runs 12 residues. V gave up 6 bases and J gave up 4 bases, with 10 bases separating them. Germline V CDR1 and CDR2: SEHNR, FQNEAQ (reference sequence). CDR3 coding DNA: TGTGCCAGCAGTAAAATGGGGTACGAGCAGTACTTC. This encodes CASSKMGYEQYF.

The V call is TRBV12-5, the J call TRBJ2-1, with a tentative D call TRBD1 (6 bases). Germline V CDR1 and CDR2: LGHNT, FRNRAP. Trimming pared 5 bases from V and 8 bases from J, leaving 19 bases between. The length of the CDR3 is 15 residues. The CDR3 coding sequence is TGTGCTAGTGGTATTGGGGCACAGGGTGTGGATGAGCAGTTCTTC. This codes for CASGIGAQGVDEQFF. Based on the CDR3 plus reference TRBV12-5 and TRBJ2-1, the full variable domain is DARVTQTPRHKVTEMGQEVTMRCQPILGHNTVFWYRQTMMQGLELLAYFRNRAPLDDSGMPKDRFSAEMPDATLATLKIQPSEPRDSAVYFCASGIGAQGVDEQFFGPGTRLTVL.

V usage is TRBV29-1 and J usage is TRBJ1-4, with 10 bases aligning to TRBD1. Germline CDR1 SQVTM, CDR2 ANQGSEA. V was clipped by 4 bases and J by 17 bases; unmatched bases: 10. The CDR3 loop spans 12 amino acids. The CDR3 DNA reads TGCAGCGTTGTCGGGACAGGGGAGGTGAGCTTTTTT. Translating gives CSVVGTGEVSFF.

The V gene is TRBV2, the J gene TRBJ2-1; D gene ambiguous. Germline CDR1 reads SNHLY; CDR2 reads FYNNEI. Trimming took off 2 bases at V and 10 bases at J, with 12 bases between the two ends. CDR3 length: 13 residues. In DNA form, the CDR3 reads TGTGCCAGCAGTGAAAATACACAAACCGAGCAGTTCTTC. Translating gives CASSENTQTEQFF.